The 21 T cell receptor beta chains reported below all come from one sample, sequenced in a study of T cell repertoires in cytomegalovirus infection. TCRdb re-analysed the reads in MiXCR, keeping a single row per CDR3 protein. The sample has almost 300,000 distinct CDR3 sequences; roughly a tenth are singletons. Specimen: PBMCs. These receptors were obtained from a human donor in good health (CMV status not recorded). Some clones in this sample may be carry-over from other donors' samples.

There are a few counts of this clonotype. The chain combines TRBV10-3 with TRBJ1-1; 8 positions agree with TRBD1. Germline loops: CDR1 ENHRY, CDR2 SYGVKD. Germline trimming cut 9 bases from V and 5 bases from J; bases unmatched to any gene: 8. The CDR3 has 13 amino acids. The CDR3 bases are TGTGCCATAACAGGGGGGGCTGAAACTGAAGCTTTCTTT. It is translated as CAITGGAETEAFF.

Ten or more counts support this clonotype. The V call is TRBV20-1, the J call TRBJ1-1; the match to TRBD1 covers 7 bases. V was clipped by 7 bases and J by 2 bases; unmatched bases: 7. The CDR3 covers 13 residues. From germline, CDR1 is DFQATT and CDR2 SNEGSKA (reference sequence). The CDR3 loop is CSGSKGANTEAFF. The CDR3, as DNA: TGCAGTGGTTCAAAGGGGGCTAACACTGAAGCTTTCTTT.

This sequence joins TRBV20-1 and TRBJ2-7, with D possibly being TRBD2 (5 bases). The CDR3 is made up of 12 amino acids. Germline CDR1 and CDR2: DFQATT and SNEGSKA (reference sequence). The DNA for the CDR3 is TGCAGAGCCACCGGACGGGACTACGAGCAGTACTTC. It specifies CRATGRDYEQYF.

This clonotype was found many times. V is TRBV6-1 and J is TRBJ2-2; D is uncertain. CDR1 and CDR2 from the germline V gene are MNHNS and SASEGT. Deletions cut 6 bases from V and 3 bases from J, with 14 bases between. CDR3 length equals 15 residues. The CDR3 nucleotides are TGTGCCAGCAGGGAGACCCCAGGCTACACCGGGGAGCTGTTTTTT. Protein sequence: CASRETPGYTGELFF.

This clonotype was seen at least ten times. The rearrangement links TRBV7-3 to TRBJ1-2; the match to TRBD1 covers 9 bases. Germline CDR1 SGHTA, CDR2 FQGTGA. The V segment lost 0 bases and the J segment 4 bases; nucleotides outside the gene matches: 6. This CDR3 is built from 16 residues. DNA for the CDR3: TGTGCCAGCAGCTTAACGTCGGGACAGGGCAGCTATGGCTACACCTTC. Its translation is CASSLTSGQGSYGYTF.

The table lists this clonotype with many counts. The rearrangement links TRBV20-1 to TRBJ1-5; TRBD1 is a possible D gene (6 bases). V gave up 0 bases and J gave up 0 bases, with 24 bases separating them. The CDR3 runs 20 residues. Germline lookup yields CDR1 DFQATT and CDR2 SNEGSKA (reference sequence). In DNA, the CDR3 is TGCAGTGCTAGAGAAGGGCCACCGGGACACCCATCAGTTAGCAATCAGCCCCAGCATTTT. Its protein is CSAREGPPGHPSVSNQPQHF.

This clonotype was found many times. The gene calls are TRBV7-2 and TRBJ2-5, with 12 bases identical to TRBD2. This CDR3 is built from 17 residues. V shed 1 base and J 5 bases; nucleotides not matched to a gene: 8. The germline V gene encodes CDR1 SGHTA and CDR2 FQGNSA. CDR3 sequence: CASSLVRLAGGLETQYF. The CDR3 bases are TGTGCCAGCAGCTTAGTAAGGCTAGCGGGGGGGCTTGAGACCCAGTACTTC.

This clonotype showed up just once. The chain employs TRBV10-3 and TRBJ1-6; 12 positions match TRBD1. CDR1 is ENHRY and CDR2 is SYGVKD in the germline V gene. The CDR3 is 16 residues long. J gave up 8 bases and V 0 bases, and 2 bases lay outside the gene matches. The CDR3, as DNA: TGTGCCATCAGTGAGTCGGGGACAGGGGGCTATTCACCCCTCCACTTT. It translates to CAISESGTGGYSPLHF.

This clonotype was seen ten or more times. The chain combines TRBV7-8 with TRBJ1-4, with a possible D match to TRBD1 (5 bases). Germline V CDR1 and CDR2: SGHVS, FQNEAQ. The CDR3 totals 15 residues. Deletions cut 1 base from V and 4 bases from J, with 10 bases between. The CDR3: CASSLGRGDNEKLFF. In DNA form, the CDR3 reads TGTGCCAGCAGCTTAGGACGAGGGGATAATGAAAAACTGTTTTTT.

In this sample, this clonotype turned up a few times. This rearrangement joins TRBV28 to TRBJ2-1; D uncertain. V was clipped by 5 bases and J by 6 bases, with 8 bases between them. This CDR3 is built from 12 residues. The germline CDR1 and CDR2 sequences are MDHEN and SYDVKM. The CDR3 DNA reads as TGTGCCAGCAGTACGCGGCGCAATGAGCAGTTCTTC. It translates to CASSTRRNEQFF.

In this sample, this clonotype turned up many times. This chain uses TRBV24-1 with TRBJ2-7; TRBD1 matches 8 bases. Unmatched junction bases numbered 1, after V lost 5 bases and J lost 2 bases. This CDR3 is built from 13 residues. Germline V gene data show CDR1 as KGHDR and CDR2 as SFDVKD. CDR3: CATSARGPYEQYV. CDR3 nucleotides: TGTGCCACCAGTGCCAGGGGGCCCTACGAGCAGTACGTC.

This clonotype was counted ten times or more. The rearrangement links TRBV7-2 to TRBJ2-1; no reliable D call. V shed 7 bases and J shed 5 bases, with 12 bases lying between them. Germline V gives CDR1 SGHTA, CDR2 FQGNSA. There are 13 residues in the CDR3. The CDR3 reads CASTTAGHNEQFF. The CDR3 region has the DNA TGTGCCAGCACCACCGCCGGCCACAATGAGCAGTTCTTC.

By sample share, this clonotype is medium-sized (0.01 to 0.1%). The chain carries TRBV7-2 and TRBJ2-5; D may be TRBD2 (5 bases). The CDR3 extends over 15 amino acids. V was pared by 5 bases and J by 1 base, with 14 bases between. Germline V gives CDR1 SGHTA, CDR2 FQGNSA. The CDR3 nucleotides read TGTGCCAGCAGCGCTACACGGGCGGGCCAAGAGACCCAGTACTTC. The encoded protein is CASSATRAGQETQYF.

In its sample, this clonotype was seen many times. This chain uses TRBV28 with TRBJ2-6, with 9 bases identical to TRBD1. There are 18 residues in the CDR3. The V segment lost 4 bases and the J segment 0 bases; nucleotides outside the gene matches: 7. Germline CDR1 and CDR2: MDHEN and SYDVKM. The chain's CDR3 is CASSSGTGKSSGANVLTF. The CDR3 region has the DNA TGTGCCAGCAGTTCCGGGACAGGGAAAAGCTCTGGGGCCAACGTCCTGACTTTC. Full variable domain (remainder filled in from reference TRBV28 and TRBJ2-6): DVKVTQSSRYLVKRTGEKVFLECVQDMDHENMFWYRQDPGLGLRLIYFSYDVKMKEKGDIPEGYSVSREKKERFSLILESASTNQTSMYLCASSSGTGKSSGANVLTFGAGSRLTVL.

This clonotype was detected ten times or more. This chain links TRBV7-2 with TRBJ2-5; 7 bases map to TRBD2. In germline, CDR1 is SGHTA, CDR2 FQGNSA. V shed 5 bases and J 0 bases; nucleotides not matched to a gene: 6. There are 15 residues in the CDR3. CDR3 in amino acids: CASSPLGGNQETQYF. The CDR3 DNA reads TGTGCCAGCAGCCCCCTGGGGGGGAACCAAGAGACCCAGTACTTC. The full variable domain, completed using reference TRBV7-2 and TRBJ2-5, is GAGVSQSPSNKVTEKGKDVELRCDPISGHTALYWYRQSLGQGLEFLIYFQGNSAPDKSGLPSDRFSAERTGGSVSTLTIQRTQQEDSAVYLCASSPLGGNQETQYFGPGTRLLVL.

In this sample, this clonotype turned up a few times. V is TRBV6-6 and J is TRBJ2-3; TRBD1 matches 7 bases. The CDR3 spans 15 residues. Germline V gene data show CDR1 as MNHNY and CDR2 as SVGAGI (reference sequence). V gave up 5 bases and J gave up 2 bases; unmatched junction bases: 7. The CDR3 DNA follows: TGTGCCAGCAGTAATTGGGACAGACTCACAGATACGCAGTATTTT. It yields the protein CASSNWDRLTDTQYF.

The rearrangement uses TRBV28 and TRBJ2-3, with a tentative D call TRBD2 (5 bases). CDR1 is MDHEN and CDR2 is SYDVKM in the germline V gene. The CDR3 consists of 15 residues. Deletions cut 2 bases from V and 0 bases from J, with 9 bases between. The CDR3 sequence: CASSLGRTSTDTQYF. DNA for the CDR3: TGTGCCAGCAGTTTAGGGCGGACTAGCACAGATACGCAGTATTTT.

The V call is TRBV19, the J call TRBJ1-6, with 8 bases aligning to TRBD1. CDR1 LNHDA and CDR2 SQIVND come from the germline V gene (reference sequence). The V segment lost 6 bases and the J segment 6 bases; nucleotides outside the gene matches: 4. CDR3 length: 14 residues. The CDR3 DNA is TGTGCCAGTAGCGTTACAGGGGGTAATTCACCCCTCCACTTT. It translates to CASSVTGGNSPLHF.

CDR3 bases: TGTGCCACCAGCAGAGCGGGAAAGGGGGCGAAAGGGGAGCTGTTTTTT. It encodes CATSRAGKGAKGELFF. The chain recombines TRBV15 with TRBJ2-2; 7 nucleotides align to TRBD1. The germline V gene has CDR1 LNHNV and CDR2 YYDKDF (reference sequence). The CDR3 runs 16 residues. The ends lost 1 base at V and 8 bases at J; junction bases unmatched: 10.

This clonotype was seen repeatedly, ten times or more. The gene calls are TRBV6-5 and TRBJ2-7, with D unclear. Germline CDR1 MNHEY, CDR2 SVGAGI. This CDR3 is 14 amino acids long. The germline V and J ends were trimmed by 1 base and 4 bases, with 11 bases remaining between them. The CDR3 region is CASSYYRKAYEQYF. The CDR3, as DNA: TGTGCCAGCAGTTACTACCGGAAGGCATACGAGCAGTACTTC.

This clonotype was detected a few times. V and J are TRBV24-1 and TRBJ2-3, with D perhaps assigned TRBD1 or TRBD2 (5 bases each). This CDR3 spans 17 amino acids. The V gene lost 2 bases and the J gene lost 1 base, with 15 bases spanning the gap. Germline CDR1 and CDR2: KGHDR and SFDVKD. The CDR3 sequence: CATSDSLPLGGTDTQYF. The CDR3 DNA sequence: TGTGCCACCAGTGATTCCCTTCCTCTGGGGGGCACAGATACGCAGTATTTT.